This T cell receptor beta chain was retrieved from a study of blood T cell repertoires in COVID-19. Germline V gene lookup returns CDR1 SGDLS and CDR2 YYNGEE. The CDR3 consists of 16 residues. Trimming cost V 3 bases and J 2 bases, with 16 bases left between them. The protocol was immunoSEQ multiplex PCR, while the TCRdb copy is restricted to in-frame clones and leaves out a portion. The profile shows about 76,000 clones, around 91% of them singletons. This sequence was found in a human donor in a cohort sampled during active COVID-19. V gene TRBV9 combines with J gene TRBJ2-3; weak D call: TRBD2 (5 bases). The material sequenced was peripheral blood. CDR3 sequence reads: CASSADARGSTDTQYF. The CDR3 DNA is TGTGCCAGCAGCGCAGACGCCAGAGGGTCCACAGATACGCAGTATTTT. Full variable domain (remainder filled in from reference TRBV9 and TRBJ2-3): DSGVTQTPKHLITATGQRVTLRCSPRSGDLSVYWYQQSLDQGLQFLIQYYNGEERAKGNILERFSAQQFPDLHSELNLSSLELGDSALYFCASSADARGSTDTQYFGPGTRLTVL.